The present TCR beta chain was sequenced within a study of blood T cell repertoires in COVID-19. Here immunoSEQ multiplex PCR was the method, and the copy in TCRdb shows in-frame clones only, minus some. The sample includes more than 30,000 clones, more than 75% of them seen just once. V lost 3 bases and J lost 8, with 8 bases in between. The CDR3 loop spans 13 amino acids. The V gene's germline CDR1 is LNHDA and CDR2 SQIVND (reference sequence). The sample consisted of peripheral blood. The clonotype was recovered from a middle-aged man with active or convalescent COVID-19. This sequence joins TRBV19 and TRBJ1-6; possibly TRBD1 for D (5 bases). The CDR3 here is CASSMGGDSPLHF. CDR3 DNA sequence: TGTGCCAGTAGTATGGGGGGGGATTCACCCCTCCACTTT.